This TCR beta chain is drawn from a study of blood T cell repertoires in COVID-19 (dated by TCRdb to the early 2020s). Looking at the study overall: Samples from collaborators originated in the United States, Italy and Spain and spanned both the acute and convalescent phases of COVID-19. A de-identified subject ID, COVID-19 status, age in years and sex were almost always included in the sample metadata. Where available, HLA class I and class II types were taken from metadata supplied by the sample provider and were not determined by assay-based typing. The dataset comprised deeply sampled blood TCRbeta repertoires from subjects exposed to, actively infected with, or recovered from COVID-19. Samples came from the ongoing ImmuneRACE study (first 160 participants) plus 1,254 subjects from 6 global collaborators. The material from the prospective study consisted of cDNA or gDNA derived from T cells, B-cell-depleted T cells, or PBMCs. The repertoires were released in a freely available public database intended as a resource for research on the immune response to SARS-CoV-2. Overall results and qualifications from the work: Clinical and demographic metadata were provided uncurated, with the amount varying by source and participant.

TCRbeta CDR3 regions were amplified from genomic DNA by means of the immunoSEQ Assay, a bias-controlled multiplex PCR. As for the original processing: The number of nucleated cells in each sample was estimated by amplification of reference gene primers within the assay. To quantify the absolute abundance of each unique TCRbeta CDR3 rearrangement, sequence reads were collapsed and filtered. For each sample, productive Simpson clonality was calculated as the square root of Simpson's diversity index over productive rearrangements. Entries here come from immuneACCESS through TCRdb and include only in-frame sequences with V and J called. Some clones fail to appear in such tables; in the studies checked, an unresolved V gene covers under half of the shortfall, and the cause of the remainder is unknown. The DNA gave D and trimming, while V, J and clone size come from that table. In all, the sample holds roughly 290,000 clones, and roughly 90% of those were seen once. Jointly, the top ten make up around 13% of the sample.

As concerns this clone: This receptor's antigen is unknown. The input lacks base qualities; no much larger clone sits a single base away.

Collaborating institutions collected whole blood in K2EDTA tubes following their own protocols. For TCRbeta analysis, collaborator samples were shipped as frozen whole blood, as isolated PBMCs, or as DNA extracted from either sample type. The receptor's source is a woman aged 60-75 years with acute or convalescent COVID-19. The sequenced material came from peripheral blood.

The DNA reads TGTGCCAGCAGTTTGTACGAGAGTTACGAGCAGTACTTC. This codes for CASSLYESYEQYF. The chain employs TRBV27 and TRBJ2-7; no D gene is confidently identified. The V and J ends are trimmed by 3 bases and 4 bases, leaving 10 bases between them. CDR1 and CDR2, per the germline V gene (reference sequence), are MNHEY and SMNVEV. The CDR3 spans 13 residues, from the cysteine through the phenylalanine. The entry retains the CDR3 DNA only, 39 bases that are in frame from base 1.